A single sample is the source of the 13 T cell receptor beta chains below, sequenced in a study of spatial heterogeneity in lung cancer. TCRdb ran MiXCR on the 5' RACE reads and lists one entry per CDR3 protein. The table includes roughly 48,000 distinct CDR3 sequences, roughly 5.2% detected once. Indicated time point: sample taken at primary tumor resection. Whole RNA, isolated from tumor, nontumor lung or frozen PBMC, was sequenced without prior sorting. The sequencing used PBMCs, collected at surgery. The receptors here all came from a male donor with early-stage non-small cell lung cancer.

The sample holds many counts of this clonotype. CDR3 amino acids: CASTPNRGAGELFF. CDR3 nucleotide sequence: TGTGCCAGCACCCCTAACAGGGGCGCCGGGGAGCTGTTTTTT. V gene TRBV7-9 combines with J gene TRBJ2-2; 7 bases map to TRBD1. The V gene end was trimmed by 7 bases and the J gene end by 6 bases; junction bases not matched to a gene: 8. CDR1 is SEHNR, CDR2 FQNEAQ, per germline (reference sequence). CDR3 length equals 14 residues.

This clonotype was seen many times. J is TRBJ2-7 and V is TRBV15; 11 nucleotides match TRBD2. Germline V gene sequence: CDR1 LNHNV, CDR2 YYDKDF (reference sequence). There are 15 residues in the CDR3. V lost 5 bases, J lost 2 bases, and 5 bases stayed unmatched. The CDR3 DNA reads TGTGCCACCAGCGGAGGGACTAGCGGAACCTACGAGCAGTACTTC. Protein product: CATSGGTSGTYEQYF.

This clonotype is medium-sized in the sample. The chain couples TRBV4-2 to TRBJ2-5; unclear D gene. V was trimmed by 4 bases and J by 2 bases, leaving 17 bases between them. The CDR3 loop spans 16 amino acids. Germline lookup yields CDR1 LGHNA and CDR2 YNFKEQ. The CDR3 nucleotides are TGTGCCAGCAGCCCTCTTGCAGGCGGTCATCAAGAGACCCAGTACTTC. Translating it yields CASSPLAGGHQETQYF.

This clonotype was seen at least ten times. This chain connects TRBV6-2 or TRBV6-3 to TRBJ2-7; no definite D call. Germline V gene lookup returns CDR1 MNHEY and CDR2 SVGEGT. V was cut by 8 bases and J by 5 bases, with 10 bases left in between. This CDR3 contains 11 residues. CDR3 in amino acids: CASSRLDEQYF. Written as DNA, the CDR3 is TGTGCCAGCTCGAGGCTGGACGAGCAGTACTTC.

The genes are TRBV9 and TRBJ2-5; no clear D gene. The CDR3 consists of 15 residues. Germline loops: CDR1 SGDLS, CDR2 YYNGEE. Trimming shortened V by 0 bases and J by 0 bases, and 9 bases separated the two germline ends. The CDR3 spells CASSVGSEYQETQYF. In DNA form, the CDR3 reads TGTGCCAGCAGCGTAGGTTCAGAGTACCAAGAGACCCAGTACTTC.

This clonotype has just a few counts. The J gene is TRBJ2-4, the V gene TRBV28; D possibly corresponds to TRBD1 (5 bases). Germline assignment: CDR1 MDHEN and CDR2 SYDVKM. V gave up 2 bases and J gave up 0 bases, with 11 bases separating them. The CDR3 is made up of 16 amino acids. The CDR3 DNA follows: TGTGCCAGCAGTTTACCGACAGTTCTAGCCAAAAACATTCAGTACTTC. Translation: CASSLPTVLAKNIQYF.

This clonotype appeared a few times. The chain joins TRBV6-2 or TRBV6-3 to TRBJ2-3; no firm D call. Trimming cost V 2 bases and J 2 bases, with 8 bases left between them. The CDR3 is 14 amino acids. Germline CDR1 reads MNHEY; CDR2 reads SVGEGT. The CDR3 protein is CASSYQFLTDTQYF. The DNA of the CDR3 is TGTGCCAGCAGTTACCAGTTCCTCACAGATACGCAGTATTTT.

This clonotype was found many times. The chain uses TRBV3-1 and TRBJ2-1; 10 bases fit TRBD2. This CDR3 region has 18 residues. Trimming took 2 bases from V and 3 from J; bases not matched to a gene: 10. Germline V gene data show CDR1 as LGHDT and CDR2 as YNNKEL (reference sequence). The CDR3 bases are TGTGCCAGCAGCCAATTTGTTGATAGGACTAGCGGCTACAATGAGCAGTTCTTC. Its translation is CASSQFVDRTSGYNEQFF.

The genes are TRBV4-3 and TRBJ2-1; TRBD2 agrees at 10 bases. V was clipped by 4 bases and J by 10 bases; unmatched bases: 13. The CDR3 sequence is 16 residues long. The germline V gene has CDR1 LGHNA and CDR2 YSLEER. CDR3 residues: CASSLGLAERFGEQFF. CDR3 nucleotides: TGCGCCAGCAGCCTCGGACTAGCGGAGAGATTTGGGGAGCAGTTCTTC.

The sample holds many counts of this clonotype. CDR3 nucleotides: TGCAGTGCTAGAGTAGGGACAGGGCAAGATACGCAGTATTTT. Its protein is CSARVGTGQDTQYF. The chain uses TRBV20-1 and TRBJ2-3; the match to TRBD1 covers 9 bases. Germline trimming cut 1 base from V and 5 bases from J; bases unmatched to any gene: 4. The CDR3 runs 14 residues. CDR1 is DFQATT, CDR2 SNEGSKA, per germline (reference sequence).

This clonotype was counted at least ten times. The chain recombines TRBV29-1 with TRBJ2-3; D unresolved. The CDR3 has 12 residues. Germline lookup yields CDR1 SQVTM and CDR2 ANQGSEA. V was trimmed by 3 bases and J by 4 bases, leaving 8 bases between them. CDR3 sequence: CSVDPSPDTQYF. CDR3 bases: TGCAGCGTTGATCCGTCCCCAGATACGCAGTATTTT.

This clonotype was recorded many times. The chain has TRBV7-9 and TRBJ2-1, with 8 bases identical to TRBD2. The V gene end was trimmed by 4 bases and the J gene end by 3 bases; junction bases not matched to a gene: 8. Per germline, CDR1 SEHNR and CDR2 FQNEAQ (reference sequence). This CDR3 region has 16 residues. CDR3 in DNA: TGTGCCAGCAGCTCCTCAGGAGCGGGAGACTACAATGAGCAGTTCTTC. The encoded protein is CASSSSGAGDYNEQFF.

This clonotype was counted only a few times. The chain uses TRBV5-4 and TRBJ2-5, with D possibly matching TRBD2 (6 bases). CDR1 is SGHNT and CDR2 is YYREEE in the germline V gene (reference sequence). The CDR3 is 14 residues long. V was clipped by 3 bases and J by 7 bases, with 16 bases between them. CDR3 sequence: CASSSAQGGGTQYF. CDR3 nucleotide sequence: TGTGCCAGCAGCTCGGCCCAGGGAGGTGGGACCCAGTACTTC.